The 8 T cell receptor beta chains below all came from one sample that was sequenced in a study of OX40 agonist ivuxolimab in advanced cancers. The table came from immunoSEQ multiplex PCR; TCRdb's copy has only in-frame clones and leaves some out. The table lists around 17,000 clones, around 92% of them singletons. Specimen: CD4+ or CD8+ T cells sorted from blood, collected in a trial of the OX40 agonist ivuxolimab. The receptors were gathered from an adult with an advanced solid tumor such as melanoma, head and neck, liver or kidney cancer.

The chain joins TRBV29-1 to TRBJ1-2; D might be TRBD1 (6 bases). CDR1 SQVTM and CDR2 ANQGSEA come from the germline V gene. Trimming cost V 4 bases and J 3 bases, with 9 bases left between them. The CDR3 runs 12 residues. CDR3 coding DNA: TGCAGCGTTGTGGAGGGGGACTATGGCTACACCTTC. Its translation is CSVVEGDYGYTF.

The count of this clone is one. The CDR3 protein is CASSQNRAARDTQYF. The CDR3 coding sequence is TGTGCCAGCAGCCAAAATAGGGCGGCCCGAGATACGCAGTATTTT. V usage is TRBV13 and J usage is TRBJ2-3; unclear D gene. This CDR3 region has 15 residues. Germline V CDR1 and CDR2: PRHDT, FYEKMQ (reference sequence). V lost 5 bases to trimming and J lost 5 bases, with 17 bases between them.

V usage is TRBV5-1 and J usage is TRBJ2-1; no firm D call. Germline CDR1 SGHRS, CDR2 YFSETQ. Trimming removed 3 bases at V and 5 bases at J, with 3 bases between. This CDR3 is 11 amino acids long. In nucleotides, the CDR3 is TGCGCCAGCAGCTCTGACAATGAGCAGTTCTTC. Its protein is CASSSDNEQFF.

The chain couples TRBV6-5 to TRBJ1-2; the D gene is possibly TRBD1 (6 bases). Germline V lookup: CDR1 MNHEY, CDR2 SVGAGI. The CDR3 runs 15 residues. V lost 2 bases and J lost 8, with 18 bases in between. The CDR3 reads CASSYLLGGKDGYTF. CDR3 nucleotide sequence: TGTGCCAGCAGTTACCTACTAGGGGGGAAGGACGGCTACACCTTC.

The rearrangement joins TRBV27 to TRBJ2-3, with 11 bases identical to TRBD2. The V segment lost 5 bases and the J segment 5 bases; nucleotides outside the gene matches: 6. The CDR3 has 15 residues. CDR1 is MNHEY and CDR2 is SMNVEV in the germline V gene (reference sequence). The DNA of the CDR3 is TGTGCCAGCAGTCTAGGTGGACTAGCGGGAGATACGCAGTATTTT. Encoded protein: CASSLGGLAGDTQYF.

The chain links TRBV27 to TRBJ2-7, with D unclear. Germline CDR1 and CDR2: MNHEY and SMNVEV (reference sequence). Trimming pared 7 bases from V and 0 bases from J, leaving 13 bases between. The CDR3 runs to 14 residues. The CDR3 DNA reads TGTGCCAGCATGGTTGACGGTAGCTCCTACGAGCAGTACTTC. It encodes CASMVDGSSYEQYF.

V is TRBV7-6 and J is TRBJ1-2; 8 nucleotides line up with TRBD1. J was trimmed by 8 bases and V by 4 bases; bases with no gene match: 9. Germline CDR1 SGHVS, CDR2 FNYEAQ. CDR3 length equals 14 residues. The CDR3 DNA is TGTGCCAGCAGCTCACCAGGGGGCTCAGGAGGCTACACCTTC. Its protein is CASSSPGGSGGYTF.

The V and J genes are TRBV7-9 and TRBJ1-1, with no clear D. The germline CDR1 and CDR2 sequences are SEHNR and FQNEAQ (reference sequence). The CDR3 is made up of 15 amino acids. With 5 bases removed from V and 0 bases from J, the gap between germline ends came to 13 bases. CDR3 sequence: CASSLLPEMNTEAFF. As DNA, the CDR3 is TGTGCCAGCAGCCTATTACCGGAGATGAACACTGAAGCTTTCTTT. The complete variable domain, with remaining parts taken from reference TRBV7-9 and TRBJ1-1, reads DTGVSQNPRHKITKRGQNVTFRCDPISEHNRLYWYRQTLGQGPEFLTYFQNEAQLEKSRLLSDRFSAERPKGSFSTLEIQRTEQGDSAMYLCASSLLPEMNTEAFFGQGTRLTVV.